This paragraph reports one T cell receptor (beta chain). What antigen it recognizes has not been identified. The record has no base qualities; no much larger clone is one base away. The source of the sample is a study of T cell changes during pregnancy in multiple sclerosis (dated by TCRdb to the late 2010s). For the study in its entirety: The study examined how the T cell repertoire changed over the course of pregnancy in women with multiple sclerosis.

Receptor libraries were prepared by the immunoSEQ multiplex PCR assay. In TCRdb, the immuneACCESS table is reduced to in-frame sequences with V and J assigned. These tables do not hold every clone; where another copy was compared, an unresolved V gene accounts for under half, and the others remain unexplained. The table for this sample lists around 40,000 clones; 91% of them were counted only once. The ten most abundant clones make up 0.46% of the sample. V sheds 10 bases and J sheds 8 bases, leaving 27 bases between their ends. The CDR3 holds 16 amino acids from the cysteine to the phenylalanine. The kept DNA is CDR3 alone, 48 bases in frame from the first base. The germline V gene gives CDR1 as ENHRY and CDR2 as SYGVKD.

The clonotype comes from a female donor in good health, enrolled as a control in a pregnancy study. The rearranged segments are TRBV10-3 and TRBJ2-1, and the D gene may be TRBD2, 6 bases matching. Sequences were derived from CD4+ T cells from peripheral blood mononuclear cells, sampled in the third trimester of pregnancy. The CDR3 protein is CATGGGRNGLVHEQFF. The nucleotides read TGTGCCACCGGGGGTGGTAGGAACGGCCTTGTCCATGAGCAGTTCTTC.